This TCR beta chain originates from a study of blood T cell repertoires in COVID-19. Study as a whole: Researchers got acute and convalescent COVID-19 samples from the United States, Italy and Spain. The analysed material was cDNA or gDNA that came from T cells, B-cell-depleted T cells, or PBMCs.

The V gene lost 5 bases and the J gene lost 2 bases, with 16 bases spanning the gap. This CDR3 region has 16 residues. Germline CDR1 is SGHTA and CDR2 is FQGNSA. Assay: immunoSEQ multiplex PCR; the TCRdb copy retains only in-frame clones and omits some. The data hold over 20,000 clones, with about 91% observed a single time. Material: peripheral blood. The chain joins TRBV7-2 to TRBJ1-5; D is possibly TRBD1 (5 bases). This TCR was recovered from a woman in her sixties or seventies with active COVID-19. The CDR3: CASSPGGGGGNQPQHF. The CDR3 DNA is TGTGCCAGCAGCCCCGGGGGGGGAGGTGGCAATCAGCCCCAGCATTTT.